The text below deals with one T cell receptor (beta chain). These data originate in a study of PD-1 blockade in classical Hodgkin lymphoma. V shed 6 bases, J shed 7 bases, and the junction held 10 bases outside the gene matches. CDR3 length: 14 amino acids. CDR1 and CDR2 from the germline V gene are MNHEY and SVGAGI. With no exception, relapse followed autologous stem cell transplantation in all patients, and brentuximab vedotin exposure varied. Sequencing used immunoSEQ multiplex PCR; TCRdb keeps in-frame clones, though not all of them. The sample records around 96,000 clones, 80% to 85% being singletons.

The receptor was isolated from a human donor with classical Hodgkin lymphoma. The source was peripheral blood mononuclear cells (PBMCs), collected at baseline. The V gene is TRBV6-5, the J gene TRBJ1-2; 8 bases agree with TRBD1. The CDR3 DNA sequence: TGTGCCAGCAGCTCCGGGACAGGAAAGTTTGGCTACACCTTC. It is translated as CASSSGTGKFGYTF.